This paragraph covers one TCR beta chain sequence. Many counts were recorded for this clonotype. Its antigen is currently not known. No base qualities exist here, and no much larger clone lies one base off it. The approximately 39 donors, aged about 6 to 95 years, were systemically healthy Caucasian individuals from Russia. Ten milliliters of peripheral blood were drawn from each donor into EDTA-treated Vacutainer tubes. Ficoll-Paque density-gradient centrifugation was used to isolate PBMCs, with at least 6 million per sample. Total RNA was extracted from PBMCs with Trizol reagent, with at least 5.5 micrograms obtained per sample. The percentages of naive CD45RAhigh/CD27high T cells were determined by flow cytometry on a PBMC aliquot from every donor. The V end loses 7 bases and the J end loses 0 bases, and a stretch of 12 bases separates them. CDR1 and CDR2 are drawn from the germline V gene: SQVTM, ANQGSEA. Its CDR3 holds 14 amino acids, cysteine through phenylalanine. The sequence is cut down to CDR3 DNA, 42 bases in frame from base 1.

This specimen belongs to a study of blood T cells in healthy people across ages (dated by TCRdb to 2015 to 2017). Regarding the complete study: In model experiments, roughly one uniquely barcoded TCR beta cDNA molecule per two T cells was captured by template switching. The donors were divided into four age groups: young (average around 17 years), middle-aged (approximately 39), aged (about 60) and long-lived (around 87). Using deep sequencing normalized with unique cDNA molecular identifiers, the study measured how TCR beta repertoire diversity changes with age. To avoid experimental bias, donors of different ages were spread randomly across the sequencing lanes. For two donors (one aged 18 to 30 and one aged 80 or older), the study analyzed two additional independent replicas of 1 million unique cDNA reads from the same blood draw. What the study reported, not specific to this receptor: Because profiling used bulk unsorted PBMCs, naive and antigen-experienced compartments could not be compared conclusively. As age increased, observed TCR beta diversity per million T cells dropped in a roughly linear way, and a significant reduction was already evident by age around 41. A strong correlation was found between observed TCR beta diversity and the percentage of naive T cells measured by flow cytometry. Because the CMV infection status of the donors was unknown, age-related changes in expanded clonotypes may potentially have been confounded. Estimates of total diversity based on one million sequenced T cells were considered lower bounds and underestimates. Compared with the aged group, the long-lived group had more naive CD4+ T cells, fewer expanded clones and increased TCR diversity, suggesting age selection.

Libraries were made using 5' RACE. The sequencing machine was an Illumina HiSeq 2500. A second roughly 6 to 12 cycle PCR used a sample-barcoded 5' primer and a J-beta primer mix. A unique molecular identifier was introduced onto each TCR beta cDNA molecule by a template-switch 5' adaptor carrying 12 random nucleotides. Each sample yielded at least 2.5 million CDR3-containing paired-end reads. First-strand cDNA synthesis was performed from all RNA using the Mint cDNA synthesis kit, with priming by a TRBC-specific oligonucleotide. After uracil-DNA glycosylase treatment, a first 18-cycle PCR used universal primers M1SS and BC2_uni_R on all cDNA. As for the authors' bioinformatics: Each sample was normalized by randomly selecting 1 million high-quality reads, each carrying a distinct molecular identifier. Reads sharing molecular identifiers were discarded rather than binned into consensus sequences. CDR3 identification, clonotype clustering and error correction used MiTCR with a Q25 quality threshold and the strictest error-elimination algorithm. A nonparametric unseen species model with Euler transformation was used to estimate lower-bound total TCR beta diversity. The public reads were reanalyzed by TCRdb: fastp trimming at Q25, MiXCR alignment, in-frame beta chains only. Identical CDR3 protein sequences are pooled into one entry, listed with their most common genes and DNA. TCRdb assigned the V and J calls; the authors' analysis was not used. For this sample the table gives approximately 730,000 distinct CDR3 sequences, of which 43% were detected only once. Together, the top ten hold more than 20% of the sample.

The clonotype originates from a woman in her sixties in good health. The rearrangement joined TRBV29-1 to TRBJ1-4; the D gene is not confidently resolved. Sequenced: blood. In nucleotide form, the sequence is TGCAGCGCCCATGCTGTTGCAACTAATGAAAAACTGTTTTTT. Translation gives CSAHAVATNEKLFF.